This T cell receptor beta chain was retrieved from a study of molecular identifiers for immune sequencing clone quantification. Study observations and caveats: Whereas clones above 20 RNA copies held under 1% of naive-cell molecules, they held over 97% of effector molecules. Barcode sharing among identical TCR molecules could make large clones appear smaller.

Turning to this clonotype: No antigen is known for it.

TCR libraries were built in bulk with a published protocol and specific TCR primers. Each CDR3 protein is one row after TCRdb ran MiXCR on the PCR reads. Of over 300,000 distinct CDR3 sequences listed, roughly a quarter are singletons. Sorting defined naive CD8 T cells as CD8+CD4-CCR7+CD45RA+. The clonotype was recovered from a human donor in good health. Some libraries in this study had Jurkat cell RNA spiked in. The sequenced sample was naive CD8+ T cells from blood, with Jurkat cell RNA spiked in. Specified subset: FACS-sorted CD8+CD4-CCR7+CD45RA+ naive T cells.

In nucleotides, the CDR3 is TGTGCCAGCAGCTCGGACTTTCGCTCCTACGAGCAGTACTTC. Encoded protein: CASSSDFRSYEQYF. The chain carries TRBV11-2 and TRBJ2-7, with D maybe TRBD2 (5 bases). V shed 4 bases and J shed 0 bases, with 10 bases lying between them. The CDR3 contains 14 residues. Germline V gene lookup returns CDR1 SGHAT and CDR2 FQNNGV. The full variable domain, in which reference TRBV11-2 and TRBJ2-7 provide the parts outside the CDR3, is EAGVAQSPRYKIIEKRQSVAFWCNPISGHATLYWYQQILGQGPKLLIQFQNNGVVDDSQLPKDRFSAERLKGVDSTLKIQPAKLEDSAVYLCASSSDFRSYEQYFGPGTRLTVT.